These T cell receptor beta chains were read from a single sample in a study of T cells and copy number aberrations in small-cell lung cancer. Profiling relied on immunoSEQ multiplex PCR, and the TCRdb table lists in-frame clones only, not all of them. The data contain 400 to 500 clones, 95% to 97% of them seen just once; the ten biggest clones take up 2.5% to 3.5%. The source material was tumor tissue. All receptors derive from a man in his forties or fifties with small cell lung cancer. The CDR3 runs from the conserved cysteine through the conserved F or W. The D gene is left open where the match is weak. The listing skips clone size in some rows; elsewhere it reads once, few, many or a size class.

.	TRBD1	TRBV2	TRBJ2-7	TGTGCCAGCATAAGGGACAGGACATCCTACGAGCAGTACTTC	CASIRDRTSYEQYF
few	TRBD2	TRBV29-1	TRBJ2-2	TGCAGCGTTGAAGGTTTAGCGGGACCCACCGGGGAGCTGTTTTTT	CSVEGLAGPTGELFF
once	.	TRBV6-5	TRBJ2-5	TGTGCCAGCAGTTCCGACCGAGCCACCCAGTACTTC	CASSSDRATQYF
.	TRBD2	TRBV4-2	TRBJ2-3	TGTGCCAGCAGCCGTTTAAGACTTGGCGGGGGAGCAGATACGCAGTATTTT	CASSRLRLGGGADTQYF
.	.	TRBV11-2	TRBJ2-1	TGTGCCAGCAGCGATCAAGACCGGGCTCATGAGCAGTTCTTC	CASSDQDRAHEQFF
.	.	TRBV29-1	TRBJ1-1	TGCAGCGTTGAAGAGAACACTGAAGCTTTCTTT	CSVEENTEAFF
.	TRBD1	TRBV6-1	TRBJ1-1	TGTGCCAGCAGGGGCGGGACAGGGTTTGCCACTGAAGCTTTCTTT	CASRGGTGFATEAFF
.	.	TRBV9	TRBJ1-1	TGTGCCAGCAGCATGGGCAGGGACACTGAAGCTTTCTTT	CASSMGRDTEAFF
.	.	TRBV28	TRBJ1-2	TGTGCCAGCAGCGAGGTGGGGAGTGAACTTGGAGGCTACACCTTC	CASSEVGSELGGYTF
.	TRBD2	TRBV27	TRBJ2-1	TGTGCCAGCAGTCCCCGGGTAGCGGGATCGGTTGAGCAGTTCTTC	CASSPRVAGSVEQFF
.	TRBD2	TRBV5-5	TRBJ2-7	TGTGCCAGCAGCTCGGGACTAGCTAACGAGCAGTACTTC	CASSSGLANEQYF
once	.	TRBV18	TRBJ1-1	TGTGCCAGCTCACCCTTTCAGGGAAGTCGGGACACTGAAGCTTTCTTT	CASSPFQGSRDTEAFF
.	.	TRBV6-4	TRBJ1-1	TGTGCCAGCAGTCAAGATATGGGCGCGAACACTGAAGCTTTCTTT	CASSQDMGANTEAFF
.	.	TRBV20-1	TRBJ2-7	TGCAGTGCTAGTGGGCAGCACGAGCAGTACTTC	CSASGQHEQYF
.	TRBD1	TRBV11-3	TRBJ2-3	TGTGCCAGCAGCTCACAGGGGGATACGCAGTATTTT	CASSSQGDTQYF
.	.	TRBV18	TRBJ1-3	TGTGCCAGCTCTCCCCGGGACGTCGGAAACACCATATATTTT	CASSPRDVGNTIYF
.	.	TRBV29-1	TRBJ2-2	TGCAGCGTTGATGGGGGCGCGGGCGGGGAGCTGTTTTTT	CSVDGGAGGELFF
.	TRBD1	TRBV5-4	TRBJ2-1	TGTGCCAGCAGCGGGCGGACAGGGGGCTCCTACAATGAGCAGTTCTTC	CASSGRTGGSYNEQFF
.	.	TRBV6-5	TRBJ2-1	TGTGCCAGCCGGTTAGGGCAAGGGAATGAGCAGTTCTTC	CASRLGQGNEQFF
.	.	TRBV5-4	TRBJ1-2	TGTGCCAGCAGCAAGTTACAGGGACACTATGGCTACACCTTC	CASSKLQGHYGYTF
.	.	TRBV4-3	TRBJ2-3	TGCGCCAGCAGCCACGGTAGCGGCAAACCATCCACAGATACGCAGTATTTT	CASSHGSGKPSTDTQYF
.	TRBD2	TRBV29-1	TRBJ2-1	TGCAGCGTTGACGCTAGCGGGTACAATGAGCAGTTCTTC	CSVDASGYNEQFF
.	.	TRBV29-1	TRBJ2-1	TGCAGCGCTTCCGGGACAACAACCCGGGGTGAGCAGTTCTTC	CSASGTTTRGEQFF
.	TRBD2	TRBV5-1	TRBJ2-7	TGCGCCAGCAAAGGGCTAGCGGGAGGCTACCACGAGCAGTACTTC	CASKGLAGGYHEQYF
.	.	TRBV5-6	TRBJ1-2	TGTGCCAGCAGCTTGGCCCCGCTTAATATGGCGGGCTACACCTTC	CASSLAPLNMAGYTF
.	TRBD2	TRBV10-3	TRBJ2-5	TGTGCCATCAGTAACCGGACTAGCGGAGGGGGATCCCAGTACTTC	CAISNRTSGGGSQYF
.	.	TRBV7-9	TRBJ1-2	TGTGCCAGCAGCCACTTTCCTGATAACTATGGCTACACCTTC	CASSHFPDNYGYTF
.	.	TRBV18	TRBJ2-6	TGTGCCAGCTCTGCCGGGGCCTGGAGCTCTGGGGCCAACGTCCTGACTTTC	CASSAGAWSSGANVLTF
.	.	TRBV30	TRBJ1-1	TGTGCCTGCAAAAGAGTTGCACTGAACACTGAAGCTTTCTTT	CACKRVALNTEAFF
.	.	TRBV10-3	TRBJ2-5	TGTGCCATCAGTGAAGGCCTTGGAGAGACCCAGTACTTC	CAISEGLGETQYF
.	.	TRBV4-1	TRBJ2-7	TGCGCCAGCAGCCAAGAGGTCCGACAGAACTACGAGCAGTACTTC	CASSQEVRQNYEQYF
.	TRBD2	TRBV29-1	TRBJ2-7	TGCAGCGTTGAACTCCTAGCGGGAGCCTCCTACGAGCAGTACTTC	CSVELLAGASYEQYF
.	.	TRBV6-1	TRBJ1-5	TGTGCCAGCAGTGAAGCGGGGGCACAGAGTAGCAATCAGCCCCAGCATTTT	CASSEAGAQSSNQPQHF
.	.	TRBV30	TRBJ1-4	TGTGCCTGGAGTCCGGGACCTCTTAATGAAAAACTGTTTTTT	CAWSPGPLNEKLFF
.	.	TRBV30	TRBJ1-2	TGTGCCTGTCCCGTTGGGGGTAACTATGGCTACACCTTC	CACPVGGNYGYTF
.	.	TRBV10-3	TRBJ1-2	TGTGCCATCAACCGGGACAATACTAACTATGGCTACACCTTC	CAINRDNTNYGYTF
.	.	TRBV25-1	TRBJ2-2	TGTGTCAGCAGCGAATGGGGAGGTGGACTCCTCACCGGGGAGCTGTTTTTT	CVSSEWGGGLLTGELFF
.	.	TRBV6-1	TRBJ2-7	TGTGCCAGCAGTATGACAGGCCCCACCTACGAGCAGTACTTC	CASSMTGPTYEQYF
once	.	TRBV4-1	TRBJ1-3	TGCGCCAGCAGCCAACCCAACAGGCGCTCTGGAAACACCATATATTTT	CASSQPNRRSGNTIYF
.	.	TRBV11-2	TRBJ1-1	TGTGCCAGCAGCTTAGATCTTAAAGGCACGGAAGCTTTCTTT	CASSLDLKGTEAFF
once	.	TRBV4-1	TRBJ2-7	TGCGCCAGCAGCCAAGAAAGTAGCGGTCTAACCTACGAGCAGTACTTC	CASSQESSGLTYEQYF
once	TRBD2	TRBV10-1	TRBJ2-7	TGCGCCAGCAGTGTTAGCGGGAGTAACGGCGAGCAGTACTTC	CASSVSGSNGEQYF
.	.	TRBV30	TRBJ2-6	TGTGCCTGGACAGCGATCTCTGGGGCCAACGTCCTGACTTTC	CAWTAISGANVLTF
.	.	TRBV25-1	TRBJ2-4	TGTGCCAGCAGTAACAAAAACATTCAGTACTTC	CASSNKNIQYF
.	.	TRBV18	TRBJ1-1	TGTGCCAGCTCACCAGGAATGCCCAAGGGGGGCACTGAAGCTTTCTTT	CASSPGMPKGGTEAFF
.	.	TRBV30	TRBJ1-1	TGTGCCTCGGCAGCGGGGGGGAGGGACACTGAAGCTTTCTTT	CASAAGGRDTEAFF
.	.	TRBV29-1	TRBJ2-1	TGCAGCGCCCCCCGTGGGAATGAGCAGTTCTTC	CSAPRGNEQFF
.	.	TRBV11-2	TRBJ2-1	TGTGCCAGCAGCTTAGCTGGGGATGAGCAGTTCTTC	CASSLAGDEQFF